This TCR beta chain was retrieved from a study of blood T cell repertoires in COVID-19. Overall study: Collection of acute and convalescent COVID-19 samples took place in the United States, Italy and Spain. T cells, B-cell-depleted T cells, or PBMCs supplied cDNA or gDNA.

In the source study's methods: Estimates of nucleated cell counts were drawn from the amplification of reference gene primers. The assay was immunoSEQ multiplex PCR, and TCRdb's table has in-frame clones only and misses some. V, J and clone size derive from that table, while D and trimming were established from the DNA sequence. The sample includes fewer than 250,000 clones, approximately 80% seen only once; the top ten take roughly a tenth. Germline CDR1 and CDR2: SGHRS and YFSETQ. The CDR3 runs 16 residues. V was shortened by 0 bases and J by 8 bases, with 20 bases between the two germline ends. What was sequenced was peripheral blood. The rearrangement joins TRBV5-1 to TRBJ1-2; D is ambiguous. This clonotype was obtained from a woman over 75 with COVID-19, enrolled during active disease. The CDR3 region is CASSLEAGTPGEGYTF. In DNA, the CDR3 is TGCGCCAGCAGCTTGGAGGCAGGCACTCCCGGGGAAGGCTACACCTTC.